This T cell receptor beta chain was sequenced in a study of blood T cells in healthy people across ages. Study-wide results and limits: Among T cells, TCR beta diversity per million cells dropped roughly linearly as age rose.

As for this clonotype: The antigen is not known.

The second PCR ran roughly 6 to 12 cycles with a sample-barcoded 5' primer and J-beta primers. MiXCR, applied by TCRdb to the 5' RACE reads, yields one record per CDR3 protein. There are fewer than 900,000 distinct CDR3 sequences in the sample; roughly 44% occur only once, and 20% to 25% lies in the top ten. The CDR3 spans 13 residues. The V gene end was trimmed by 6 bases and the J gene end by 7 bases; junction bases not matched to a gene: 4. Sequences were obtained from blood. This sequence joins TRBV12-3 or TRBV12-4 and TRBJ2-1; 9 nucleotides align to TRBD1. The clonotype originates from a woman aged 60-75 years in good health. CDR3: CASRQGAENEQFF. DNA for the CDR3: TGTGCCAGCAGACAGGGGGCCGAAAATGAGCAGTTCTTC.